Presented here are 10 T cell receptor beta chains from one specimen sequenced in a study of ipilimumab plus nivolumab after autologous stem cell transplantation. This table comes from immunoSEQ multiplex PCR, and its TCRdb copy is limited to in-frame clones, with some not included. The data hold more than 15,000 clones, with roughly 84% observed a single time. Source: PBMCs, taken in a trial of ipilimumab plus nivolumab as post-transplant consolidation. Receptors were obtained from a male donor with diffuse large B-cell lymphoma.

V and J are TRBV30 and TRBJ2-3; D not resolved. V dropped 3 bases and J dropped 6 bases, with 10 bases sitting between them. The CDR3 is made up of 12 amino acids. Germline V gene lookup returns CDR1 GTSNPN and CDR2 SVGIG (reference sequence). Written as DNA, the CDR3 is TGTGCCTGGAGCTTTGATGCGGATACGCAGTATTTT. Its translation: CAWSFDADTQYF.

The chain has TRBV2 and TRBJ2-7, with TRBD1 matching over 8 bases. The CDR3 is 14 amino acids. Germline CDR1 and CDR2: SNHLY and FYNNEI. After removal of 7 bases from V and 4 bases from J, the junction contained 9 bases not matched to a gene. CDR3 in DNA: TGTGCCAGCACCGAACAGGGGGAAAGTTACGAGCAGTACTTC. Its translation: CASTEQGESYEQYF. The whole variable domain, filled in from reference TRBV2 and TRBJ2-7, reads EPEVTQTPSHQVTQMGQEVILRCVPISNHLYFYWYRQILGQKVEFLVSFYNNEISEKSEIFDDQFSVERPDGSNFTLKIRSTKLEDSAMYFCASTEQGESYEQYFGPGTRLTVT.

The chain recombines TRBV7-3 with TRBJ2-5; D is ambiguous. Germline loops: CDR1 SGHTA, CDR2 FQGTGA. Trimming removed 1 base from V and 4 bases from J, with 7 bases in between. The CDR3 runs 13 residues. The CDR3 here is CASSLRVGETQYF. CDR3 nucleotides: TGTGCCAGCAGCTTAAGAGTGGGAGAGACCCAGTACTTC.

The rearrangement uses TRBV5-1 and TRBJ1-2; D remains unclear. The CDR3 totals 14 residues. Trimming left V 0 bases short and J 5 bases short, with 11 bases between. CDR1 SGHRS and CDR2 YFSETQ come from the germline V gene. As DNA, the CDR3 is TGCGCCAGCAGCTTGGCCGCGGACGGATATGGCTACACCTTC. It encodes CASSLAADGYGYTF.

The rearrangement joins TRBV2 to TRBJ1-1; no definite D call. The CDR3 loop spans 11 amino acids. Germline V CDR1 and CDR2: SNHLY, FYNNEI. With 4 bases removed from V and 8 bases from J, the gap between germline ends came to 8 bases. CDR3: CASSGPTEAFF. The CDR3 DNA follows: TGTGCCAGCAGTGGACCGACCGAAGCTTTCTTT.

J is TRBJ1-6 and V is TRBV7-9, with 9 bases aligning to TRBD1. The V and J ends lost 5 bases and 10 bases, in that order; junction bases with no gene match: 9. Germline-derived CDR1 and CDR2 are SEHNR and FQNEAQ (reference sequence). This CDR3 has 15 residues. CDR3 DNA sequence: TGTGCCAGCAGCCCCCCGGGACAGGGCGGCTCACCCCTCCACTTT. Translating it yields CASSPPGQGGSPLHF.

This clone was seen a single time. CDR3 amino acids: CASSNTGEGGYTF. The DNA of the CDR3 is TGTGCCAGCAGTAATACAGGGGAGGGCGGCTACACCTTC. The chain employs TRBV2 and TRBJ1-2; TRBD1 agrees at 7 bases. The CDR3 covers 13 residues. CDR1 is SNHLY and CDR2 is FYNNEI in the germline V gene. J was trimmed by 8 bases and V by 5 bases; bases with no gene match: 8.

The CDR3 DNA is TGCAGCGTCGAGAGCGGGACAGCTCAATACGGAATGACCCAGCATTTT. This codes for CSVESGTAQYGMTQHF. This chain links TRBV29-1 with TRBJ1-5, with 7 bases aligning to TRBD1. V shed 6 bases and J 11 bases; nucleotides not matched to a gene: 22. Germline V gives CDR1 SQVTM, CDR2 ANQGSEA. This CDR3 comprises 16 residues.

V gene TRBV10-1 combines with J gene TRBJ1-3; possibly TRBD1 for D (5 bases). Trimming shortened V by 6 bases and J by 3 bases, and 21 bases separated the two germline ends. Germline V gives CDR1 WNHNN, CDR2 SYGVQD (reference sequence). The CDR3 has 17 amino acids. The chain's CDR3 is CASRDTERLADGNTIYF. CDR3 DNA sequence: TGCGCCAGCAGGGACACCGAACGCCTGGCCGATGGAAACACCATATATTTT.

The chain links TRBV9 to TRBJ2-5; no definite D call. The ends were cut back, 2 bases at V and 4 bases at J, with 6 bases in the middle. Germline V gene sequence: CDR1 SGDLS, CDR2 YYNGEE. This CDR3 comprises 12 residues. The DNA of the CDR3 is TGTGCCAGCAGCGTCTCTGGAGAGACCCAGTACTTC. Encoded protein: CASSVSGETQYF.